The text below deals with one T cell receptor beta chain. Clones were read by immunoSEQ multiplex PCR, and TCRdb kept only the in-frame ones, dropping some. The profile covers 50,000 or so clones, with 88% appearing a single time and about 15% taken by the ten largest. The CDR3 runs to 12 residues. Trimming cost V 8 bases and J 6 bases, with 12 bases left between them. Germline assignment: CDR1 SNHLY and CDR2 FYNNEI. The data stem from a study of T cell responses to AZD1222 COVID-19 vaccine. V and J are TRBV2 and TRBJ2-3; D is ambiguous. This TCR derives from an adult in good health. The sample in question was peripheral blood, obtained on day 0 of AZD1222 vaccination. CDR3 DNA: TGTGCCAGCGGCGCCGCCGCGGATACGCAGTATTTT. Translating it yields CASGAAADTQYF.